This entry describes one T cell receptor (beta chain). This clone was observed a handful of times. Its antigen remains unidentified. Nothing much larger sits one base from this clone, and base qualities are not available. This record belongs to a study of CD8+ T cells in alopecia areata (dated by TCRdb to about 2018). For the wider study: The treated patients, all with moderate-to-severe alopecia areata, were enrolled in an open-label pilot trial of oral tofacitinib given at 5 to 10 mg twice daily. Patients stayed on tofacitinib for 6 to 18 months and then had 6 months of follow-up off drug so that delayed response and recurrence could be assessed. In treated patients, disease severity was measured using the SALT score, which gives the percentage of scalp surface area affected. High-throughput TCRbeta sequencing was used to examine T cell clonal expansion in alopecia areata in both the C3H/HeJ mouse model and human patients. Scalp tissue and sorted CD4+ and CD8+ peripheral blood T cells from patchy and totalis/universalis alopecia areata patients and from healthy controls were covered by human TCRbeta sequencing. Tofacitinib-treated patients had biopsies at baseline and at 4 and 24 weeks of treatment, with a later scalp biopsy in several patients. Scalp clonality was compared across normal scalp (n=4), patchy alopecia areata scalp (n=8), and alopecia totalis/universalis scalp (n=8). RNA was obtained with the PAXgene miRNA kit for fixed scalp, the miRNeasy kit for PBMCs, and the RNeasy kit for mouse skin. immunoSEQ multiplex PCR using 35 Vbeta forward primers and 13 Jbeta reverse primers was used to amplify TCRbeta CDR3 regions.

The time point tag for this specimen amounts to: around 4 weeks on oral tofacitinib. Per the publication, the treatment or condition label means: oral pan-JAK inhibitor, 5-10 mg twice daily. Peripheral blood and lesional scalp punch biopsies were obtained from patients with alopecia areata. After PBMCs were isolated by density centrifugation and stained for CD3, CD4 and CD8, a FACSAria was used to sort CD4+ and CD8+ T cells. To prepare the library, the immunoSEQ multiplex PCR assay was applied. To provide template for TCR sequencing, every sample had RNA extracted and reverse transcribed into cDNA. SuperScript III was used for first-strand cDNA synthesis, primed with a 2:1 mix of oligo-dT and random hexamers. A synthetic immune receptor repertoire was used to gauge amplification bias, and whatever bias remained was removed computationally. As for the authors' bioinformatics: After raw reads were preprocessed to remove errors, the CDR3 was defined following IMGT conventions as running from the conserved cysteine to phenylalanine. To get clonality, Shannon entropy was normalized by log2 of the number of productive unique TCRs and the result was subtracted from 1. Whether scalp clones were CD4 or CD8 was inferred by matching scalp TCRbeta sequences against CD4 and CD8 repertoires sorted from blood. TCRdb obtained this table from immuneACCESS and retained in-frame rearrangements with V and J assigned. These tables miss some clones; where compared with another copy, unresolved V genes account for less than half of the shortfall, and the remainder is unexplained. That table gives V, J and clone size, and the DNA gave D and trimming. The sample has over 150,000 clones on record, approximately 56% of them singletons. Approximately 0.63% of the sample rests with the top ten.

CDR1 MNHEY and CDR2 SMNVEV are derived from the germline V gene (reference sequence). V lost 7 bases and J lost 2 bases, and the count of bases not matched to a germline gene is 5. From its cysteine to its phenylalanine, the CDR3 spans 14 amino acids. The DNA shown is the 42-base CDR3, in frame from base 1. The study at large found these results: During tofacitinib treatment, many expanded lesional clones stuck around in both scalp and blood, and this persistence may partly explain why relapse happens after treatment is stopped. Shared TCR sequences between patients were less evident than in mice, which may be partly attributable to HLA diversity in the patient population. Lesional scalp, especially in alopecia totalis/universalis, showed higher clonality and more expanded CD8+ clones than normal scalp, suggesting antigenic drive. Unlike mouse skin, where gammadelta T cells dominate, normal human skin contains resident alphabeta T cells that get sequenced too, which complicates analysis of the scalp TCR repertoire. Because the treated cohort was small and included a single nonresponder, larger studies are needed to assess links between baseline CD8+ expansion and response. Scalp clonality and the number of expanded CD8+ clones among the top 100 scalp clones were significantly decreased by tofacitinib.

The sequence came from a human donor with alopecia areata. The chain is made from TRBV27 and TRBJ2-7; TRBD2 aligns with 10 central bases. The sequenced sample was CD4+ T cells sorted from blood, obtained at week 4, from a patient treated with tofacitinib. The CDR3 region: CASNRTSGPYEQYF. The DNA sequence is TGTGCCAGCAACAGGACTAGCGGCCCCTACGAGCAGTACTTC.